The 9 T cell receptor beta chains in this list originate from one sample, sequenced in a study of early T cells in non-severe SARS-CoV-2 infection. TCRdb passed the 5' RACE reads through MiXCR, listing each CDR3 protein once. This repertoire shows 55,000 to 65,000 distinct CDR3 sequences, 9.5% to 14% found once; its top ten account for 1.7%. The sequenced material came from whole blood. These receptors all stem from an adult who was a healthcare worker with PCR-confirmed SARS-CoV-2 infection or an uninfected control (not recorded which).

This clonotype was seen many times. The chain links TRBV2 to TRBJ1-1; possible D gene TRBD1, 6 bases. The CDR3 length is 15 residues. The V and J ends lost 5 bases and 1 base respectively, with 14 bases between them. Per germline, CDR1 SNHLY and CDR2 FYNNEI. CDR3 nucleotide sequence: TGTGCCAGCAGTCCCCGGGGGCGAGAGAACACTGAAGCTTTCTTT. This translates into CASSPRGRENTEAFF. The complete variable domain, with remaining parts taken from reference TRBV2 and TRBJ1-1, reads EPEVTQTPSHQVTQMGQEVILRCVPISNHLYFYWYRQILGQKVEFLVSFYNNEISEKSEIFDDQFSVERPDGSNFTLKIRSTKLEDSAMYFCASSPRGRENTEAFFGQGTRLTVV.

This clonotype was observed at least ten times. V and J are TRBV30 and TRBJ2-7; D might be TRBD2 (6 bases). This CDR3 contains 14 residues. In germline, CDR1 is GTSNPN, CDR2 SVGIG (reference sequence). Deletions cut 1 base from V and 1 base from J, with 11 bases between. DNA for the CDR3: TGTGCCTGGAGTGGGGGAGGTACGTCCTACGAGCAGTACTTC. As protein: CAWSGGGTSYEQYF.

Many counts were recorded for this clonotype. The chain combines TRBV18 with TRBJ1-2, with D hard to call. The CDR3 length is 13 residues. Trimming pared 4 bases from V and 2 bases from J, leaving 8 bases between. Germline CDR1 KGHSH, CDR2 LQKENI. The CDR3 DNA sequence: TGTGCCAGCTCACTGAACGAAAACTATGGCTACACCTTC. This codes for CASSLNENYGYTF.

This clonotype was detected many times. The V call is TRBV29-1, the J call TRBJ1-5; D may be TRBD1 (6 bases). This CDR3 comprises 13 residues. The V end was cut by 6 bases, the J end by 2 bases, with 11 bases between. Germline CDR1 is SQVTM and CDR2 is ANQGSEA. The CDR3 nucleotides are TGCAGCGTGAAACAGGGAGGCAATCAGCCCCAGCATTTT. Translation: CSVKQGGNQPQHF.

This clonotype was observed many times. V usage is TRBV12-3 or TRBV12-4 and J usage is TRBJ2-1; D not certain. V shed 5 bases and J shed 6 bases, with 8 bases lying between them. The CDR3 sequence is 12 residues long. The CDR3 is CASSPGINEQFF. The CDR3 DNA is TGTGCCAGCAGTCCCGGAATCAATGAGCAGTTCTTC.

On this clonotype itself: A read error is possible here, since a much larger clone lies one base away. The V call is TRBV20-1, the J call TRBJ2-7; 9 nucleotides line up with TRBD1. This CDR3 comprises 12 residues. CDR1 and CDR2 (germline): DFQATT, SNEGSKA (reference sequence). V shed 6 bases and J 3 bases; nucleotides not matched to a gene: 3. This CDR3 reads CSAVTGGYEQYF. The DNA of the CDR3 is TGCAGTGCCGTGACAGGGGGCTACGAGCAGTACTTC.

This clonotype has a handful of counts. The chain joins TRBV15 to TRBJ1-1; the D gene is possibly TRBD1 (5 bases). Trimming took off 0 bases at V and 6 bases at J, with 14 bases between the two ends. The CDR3 spans 15 residues. The germline gives CDR1 LNHNV, CDR2 YYDKDF (reference sequence). The DNA for the CDR3 is TGTGCCACCAGCAGAGATCCGCAGGGTTCAGCTGAAGCTTTCTTT. It is translated as CATSRDPQGSAEAFF. Full variable domain (missing parts from reference TRBV15 and TRBJ1-1): DAMVIQNPRYQVTQFGKPVTLSCSQTLNHNVMYWYQQKSSQAPKLLFHYYDKDFNNEADTPDNFQSRRPNTSFCFLDIRSPGLGDTAMYLCATSRDPQGSAEAFFGQGTRLTVV.

In its sample, this clonotype was seen many times. This chain joins TRBV7-2 and TRBJ1-1; D is perhaps TRBD1 (5 bases). Germline CDR1 reads SGHTA; CDR2 reads FQGNSA. The germline V and J ends were trimmed by 0 bases and 4 bases, with 9 bases remaining between them. The CDR3 is made up of 14 amino acids. CDR3 protein: CASSLAWQGTEAFF. CDR3 in DNA: TGTGCCAGCAGCTTAGCGTGGCAGGGCACTGAAGCTTTCTTT.

This clonotype has at least ten counts. CDR3 protein: CASSSTGVAGYTF. CDR3 in DNA: TGTGCCAGCAGCTCCACCGGGGTAGCTGGCTACACCTTC. The genes are TRBV7-9 and TRBJ1-2, with D unclear. This CDR3 has 13 amino acids. The ends were cut back, 4 bases at V and 7 bases at J, with 13 bases in the middle. The germline gives CDR1 SEHNR, CDR2 FQNEAQ (reference sequence).